Sequencing of this T cell receptor (beta chain) was carried out in a study of blood T cell repertoires in COVID-19. Authors' methods: Cell counts per sample came from amplifying reference gene primers. Only in-frame clones appear in the TCRdb table, and some are missing; sequencing was by immunoSEQ multiplex PCR. The DNA was the basis for D and trimming; V, J and clone size are from that table. The sample records hundreds of thousands of clones, roughly 80% being singletons. The germline V gene has CDR1 MNHNS and CDR2 SASEGT. The CDR3 covers 17 residues. The V end lost 4 bases, the J end lost 0 bases, and 16 bases lay between the germline ends.

The rearrangement joins TRBV6-1 to TRBJ1-5; possibly TRBD1 for D (5 bases). Input material: peripheral blood. The TCR sequence derives from a man older than 75 with acute or convalescent COVID-19. CDR3 in amino acids: CASSGGGPSLSNQPQHF. The CDR3, as DNA: TGTGCCAGCAGTGGGGGGGGACCGAGCCTTAGCAATCAGCCCCAGCATTTT.